This entry concerns a single TCR beta chain. CDR3 size: 14 residues. V gave up 6 bases and J gave up 3 bases; unmatched junction bases: 7. Per germline, CDR1 MDHEN and CDR2 SYDVKM. The data originate from a study of blood T cell repertoires in COVID-19. The data were produced by immunoSEQ multiplex PCR, yet TCRdb's version contains in-frame clones alone and is incomplete. Of about 100,000 clones detected, 91% appear once; the ten largest clones hold around 2%. The sequenced sample was peripheral blood. The chain joins TRBV28 to TRBJ1-1, with 7 nucleotides matching TRBD1. This clonotype was sampled from a human donor with active COVID-19. The donor label of this sample is uncertain. The CDR3 reads CASSSGTVDTEAFF. DNA for the CDR3: TGTGCCAGCAGCTCTGGGACAGTTGACACTGAAGCTTTCTTT.